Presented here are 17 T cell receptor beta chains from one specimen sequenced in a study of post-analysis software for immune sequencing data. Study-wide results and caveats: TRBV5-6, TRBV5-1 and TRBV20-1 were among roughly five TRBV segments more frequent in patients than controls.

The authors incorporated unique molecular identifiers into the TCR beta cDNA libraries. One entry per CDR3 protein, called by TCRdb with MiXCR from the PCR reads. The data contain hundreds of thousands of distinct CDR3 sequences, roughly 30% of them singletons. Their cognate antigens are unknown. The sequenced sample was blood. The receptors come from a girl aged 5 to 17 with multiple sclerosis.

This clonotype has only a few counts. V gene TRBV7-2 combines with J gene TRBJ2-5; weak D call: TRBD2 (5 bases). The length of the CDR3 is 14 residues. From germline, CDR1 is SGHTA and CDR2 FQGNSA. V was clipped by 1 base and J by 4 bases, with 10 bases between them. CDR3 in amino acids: CASSLGGPVETQYF. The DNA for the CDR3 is TGTGCCAGCAGCTTAGGAGGGCCAGTAGAGACCCAGTACTTC.

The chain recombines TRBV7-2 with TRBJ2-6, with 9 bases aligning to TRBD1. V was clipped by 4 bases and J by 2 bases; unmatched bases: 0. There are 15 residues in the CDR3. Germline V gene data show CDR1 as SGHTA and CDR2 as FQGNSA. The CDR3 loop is CASSWDRAGANVLTF. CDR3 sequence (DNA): TGTGCCAGCAGCTGGGACAGGGCTGGGGCCAACGTCCTGACTTTC.

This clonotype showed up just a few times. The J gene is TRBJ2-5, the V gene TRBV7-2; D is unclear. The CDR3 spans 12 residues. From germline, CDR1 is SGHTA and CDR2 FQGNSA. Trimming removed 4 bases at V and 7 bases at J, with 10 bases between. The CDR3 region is CASSSTISTQYF. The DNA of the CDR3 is TGTGCCAGCAGCTCGACCATCTCGACCCAGTACTTC. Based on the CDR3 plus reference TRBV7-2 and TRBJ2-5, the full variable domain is GAGVSQSPSNKVTEKGKDVELRCDPISGHTALYWYRQSLGQGLEFLIYFQGNSAPDKSGLPSDRFSAERTGGSVSTLTIQRTQQEDSAVYLCASSSTISTQYFGPGTRLLVL.

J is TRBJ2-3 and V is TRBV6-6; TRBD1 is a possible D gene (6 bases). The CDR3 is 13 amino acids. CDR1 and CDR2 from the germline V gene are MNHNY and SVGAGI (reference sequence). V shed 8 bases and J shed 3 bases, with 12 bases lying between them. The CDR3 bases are TGTGCCAGCCAGGGGCGGGCGACAGATACGCAGTATTTT. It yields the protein CASQGRATDTQYF.

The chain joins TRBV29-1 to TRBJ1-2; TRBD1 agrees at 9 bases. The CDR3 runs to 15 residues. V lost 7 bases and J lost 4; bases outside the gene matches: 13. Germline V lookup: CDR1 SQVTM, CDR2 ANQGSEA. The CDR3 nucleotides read TGCAGCGGCGGCCCGGGACAGGGAAGTGGCTATGGCTACACCTTC. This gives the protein CSGGPGQGSGYGYTF.

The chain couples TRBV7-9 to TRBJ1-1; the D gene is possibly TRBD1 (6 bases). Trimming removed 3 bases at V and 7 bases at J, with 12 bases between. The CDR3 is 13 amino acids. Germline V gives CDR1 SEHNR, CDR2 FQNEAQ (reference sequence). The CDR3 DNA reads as TGTGCCAGCAGCTTCCGAGTACAGGGTGAAGCTTTCTTT. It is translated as CASSFRVQGEAFF.

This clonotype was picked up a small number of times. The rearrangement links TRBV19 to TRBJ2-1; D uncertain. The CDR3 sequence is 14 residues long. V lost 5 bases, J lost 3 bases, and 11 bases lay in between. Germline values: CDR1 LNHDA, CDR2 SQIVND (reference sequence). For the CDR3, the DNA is TGTGCCAGTAGTGTCCAGTCGGACTACAATGAGCAGTTCTTC. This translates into CASSVQSDYNEQFF.

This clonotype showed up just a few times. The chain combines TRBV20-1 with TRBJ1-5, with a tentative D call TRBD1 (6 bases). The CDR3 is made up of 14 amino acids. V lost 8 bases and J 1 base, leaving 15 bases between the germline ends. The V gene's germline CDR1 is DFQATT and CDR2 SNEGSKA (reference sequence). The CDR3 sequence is CSPSGGASNQPQHF. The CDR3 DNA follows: TGCAGTCCCTCCGGGGGGGCCAGCAATCAGCCCCAGCATTTT.

This chain's CDR3 is CASSLFPGTGQETQYF. In nucleotides, the CDR3 is TGCGCCAGCAGCTTGTTCCCCGGGACAGGGCAAGAGACCCAGTACTTC. The V call is TRBV5-1, the J call TRBJ2-5; 9 nucleotides agree with TRBD1. With V trimmed by 1 base and J by 2 bases, 6 bases remained unmatched. Germline V gives CDR1 SGHRS, CDR2 YFSETQ. The CDR3 is made up of 16 amino acids. Using reference TRBV5-1 and TRBJ2-5 for the parts outside the CDR3, the full variable domain is KAGVTQTPRYLIKTRGQQVTLSCSPISGHRSVSWYQQTPGQGLQFLFEYFSETQRNKGNFPGRFSGRQFSNSRSEMNVSTLELGDSALYLCASSLFPGTGQETQYFGPGTRLLVL.

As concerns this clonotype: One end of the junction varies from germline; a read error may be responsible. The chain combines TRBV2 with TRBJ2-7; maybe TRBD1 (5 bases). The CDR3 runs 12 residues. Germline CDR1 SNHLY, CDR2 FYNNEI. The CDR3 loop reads CASRLDTYEQHF. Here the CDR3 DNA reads TGTGCCAGCAGGCTGGACACCTACGAGCAGCACTTC.

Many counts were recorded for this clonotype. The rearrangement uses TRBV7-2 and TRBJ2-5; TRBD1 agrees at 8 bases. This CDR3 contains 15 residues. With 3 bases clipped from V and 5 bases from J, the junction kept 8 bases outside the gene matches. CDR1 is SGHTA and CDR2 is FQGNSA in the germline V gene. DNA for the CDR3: TGTGCCAGCAGCTTCGACAGGGGCCCCGGGGAGACCCAGTACTTC. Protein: CASSFDRGPGETQYF.

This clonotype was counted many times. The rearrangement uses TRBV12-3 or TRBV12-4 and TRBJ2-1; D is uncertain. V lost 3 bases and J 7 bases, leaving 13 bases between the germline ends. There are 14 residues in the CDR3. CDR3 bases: TGTGCCAGCAGTTTGAAGGGTATGGTAAATGAGCAGTTCTTC. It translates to CASSLKGMVNEQFF.

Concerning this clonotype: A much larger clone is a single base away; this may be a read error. CDR3: CASSLGLGELFF. The CDR3 bases are TGTGCCAGCAGTTTGGGCCTCGGGGAGCTGTTTTTT. The gene calls are TRBV12-3 or TRBV12-4 and TRBJ2-2, with no clear D. The CDR3 is 12 amino acids. The V end was cut by 3 bases, the J end by 7 bases, with 6 bases between.

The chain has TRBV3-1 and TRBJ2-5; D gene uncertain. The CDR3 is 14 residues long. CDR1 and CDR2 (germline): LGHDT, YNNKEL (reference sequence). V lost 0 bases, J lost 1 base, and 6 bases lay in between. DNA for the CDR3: TGTGCCAGCAGCCAAGATCCCTTCCAAGAGACCCAGTACTTC. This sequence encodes CASSQDPFQETQYF.

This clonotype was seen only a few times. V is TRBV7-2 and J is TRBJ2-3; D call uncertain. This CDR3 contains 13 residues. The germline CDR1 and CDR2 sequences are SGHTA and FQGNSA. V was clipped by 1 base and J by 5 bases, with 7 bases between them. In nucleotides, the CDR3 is TGTGCCAGCAGCTTAGATCAACAAGATACGCAGTATTTT. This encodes CASSLDQQDTQYF.

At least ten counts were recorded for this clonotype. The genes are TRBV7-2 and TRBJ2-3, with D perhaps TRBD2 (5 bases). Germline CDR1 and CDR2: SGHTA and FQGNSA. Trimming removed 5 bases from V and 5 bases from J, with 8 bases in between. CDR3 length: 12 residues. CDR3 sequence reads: CASSPREDTQYF. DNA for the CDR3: TGTGCCAGCAGCCCTCGGGAAGATACGCAGTATTTT.

CDR3 DNA: TGTGCCATCAGCCCCGTGACAGGGACGGAAGAGACCCAGTTCTTC. Its protein is CAISPVTGTEETQFF. This chain joins TRBV10-3 and TRBJ2-1; 7 bases align to TRBD1. The CDR3 loop spans 15 amino acids. Germline lookup yields CDR1 ENHRY and CDR2 SYGVKD. The trim removed 6 bases at V and 13 bases at J, leaving 18 bases unmatched.